One TCR beta chain is described in this entry. One entry per CDR3 protein, called by TCRdb with MiXCR from the 5' RACE reads. The data hold 300,000 to 400,000 distinct CDR3 sequences, with roughly 14% observed a single time. The CDR3 totals 12 residues. Germline CDR1 is SQVTM and CDR2 is ANQGSEA. This record comes from a study of CD8 T cells in ankylosing spondylitis. The genes are TRBV29-1 and TRBJ1-3, with D possibly matching TRBD1 (5 bases). The TCR comes from a male donor with ankylosing spondylitis or in good health (not recorded which). Material: blood, either unsorted or a sorted T cell fraction (not recorded which). CDR3 loop: CTRGGFGNTIYF. The CDR3 DNA reads as TGCACCCGGGGGGGGTTCGGAAACACCATATATTTT.